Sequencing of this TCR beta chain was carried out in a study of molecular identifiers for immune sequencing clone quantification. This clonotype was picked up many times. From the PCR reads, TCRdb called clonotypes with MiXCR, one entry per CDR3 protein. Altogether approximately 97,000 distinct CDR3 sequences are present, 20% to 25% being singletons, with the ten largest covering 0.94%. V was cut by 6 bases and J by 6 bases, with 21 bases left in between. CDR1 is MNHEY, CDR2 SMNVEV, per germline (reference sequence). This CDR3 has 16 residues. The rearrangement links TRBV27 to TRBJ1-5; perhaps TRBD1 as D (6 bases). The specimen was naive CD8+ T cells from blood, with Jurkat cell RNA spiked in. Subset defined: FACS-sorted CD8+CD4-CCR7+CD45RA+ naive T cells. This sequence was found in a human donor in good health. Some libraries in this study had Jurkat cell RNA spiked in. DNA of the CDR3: TGTGCCAGCAGCCCAAGCGGGGGGCGGACCATTCAGCCCCAGCATTTT. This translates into CASSPSGGRTIQPQHF.